This T cell receptor (beta chain) originates from a study of T cells in women clearing cervical HPV infection. Across the study: Case blood was drawn when the lesion was first found; control blood after infection became undetectable.

Assay: immunoSEQ multiplex PCR; the TCRdb copy retains only in-frame clones and omits some. This sample's table has some 30,000 clones. Details on this clone: The antigen remains unidentified. The observed sequence ends 3 residues before the CDR3 terminus, with the missing tail filled in from the germline J gene.

Study observations and caveats: Cases and controls were distinguished at AUC roughly 0.83 by richness and V genes. T-cell numbers per sample were unknown and may explain richness differences.

Germline values: CDR1 GTSNPN, CDR2 SVGIG (reference sequence). V lost 2 bases and J lost 5, with 3 bases in between. The CDR3 runs 10 residues. Sequencing was performed on blood buffy coat. V and J are TRBV30 and TRBJ2-5; D is ambiguous. The receptor was isolated from a woman between 18 and 69 years old with a cervical HPV16 infection that either progressed to CIN3+ or cleared (not recorded which). The part of the CDR3 DNA that was read is TGTGCCTGGAGTAGGGAGACC. Encoded protein: CAWSRET. The CDR3 as a whole reads CAWSRETQYF. The entire variable domain, with the rest obtained from reference TRBV30 and TRBJ2-5, is as follows: SQTIHQWPATLVQPVGSPLSLECTVEGTSNPNLYWYRQAAGRGLQLLFYSVGIGQISSEVPQNLSASRPQDRQFILSSKKLLLSDSGFYLCAWSRETQYFGPGTRLLVL.